The rows below give T cell receptor beta chains drawn from one sample of a study of T cell changes during pregnancy in multiple sclerosis. Using immunoSEQ multiplex PCR, the repertoire was profiled, and TCRdb retains in-frame clones only, with some absent. The top ten clones hold roughly 3% of a sample with about 46,000 clones, 85% to 95% of them seen once. Here the sequenced sample was CD8+ T cells from peripheral blood mononuclear cells, taken in the second trimester of pregnancy. The receptors shown here come from a female donor with multiple sclerosis, enrolled in a pregnancy study. Both conserved end residues are part of each CDR3. Fields, in order: clone size, D gene, V gene, J gene, CDR3 DNA, CDR3 protein. The D gene is left open where the match is weak. Where a row states a size, it is once, few, many or the class of an expanded clone; other rows omit it.

>-|TRBD1|TRBV12-5|TRBJ1-2
TGTGCTAGTGGTTTCCAGGGGGGCCCAGTGACGGCGGATGGTAACTATGGCTACACCTTC
CASGFQGGPVTADGNYGYTF
>few|-|TRBV2|TRBJ1-5
TGTGCCAGCAGGGACGGAGGCCCCAATCAGCCCCAGCATTTT
CASRDGGPNQPQHF
>-|TRBD1|TRBV9|TRBJ2-1
TGTGCCAGCAGCCCGACAGGGATTGAGCAGTTCTTC
CASSPTGIEQFF
>-|TRBD1|TRBV2|TRBJ1-5
TGTGCCAGCAGTGCTGAGGGGGCAGGCAATCAGCCCCAGCATTTT
CASSAEGAGNQPQHF
>-|TRBD1|TRBV15|TRBJ1-3
TGTGCCACCAGCCCACGGACAGGACTCTTTGGAAACACCATATATTTT
CATSPRTGLFGNTIYF
>-|TRBD1|TRBV7-9|TRBJ1-5
TGTGCCAGCAGCCCCCCGGACAGGGGCGACGGGCCCCAGCATTTT
CASSPPDRGDGPQHF
>-|-|TRBV30|TRBJ2-3
TGTGCCTGGAGTGTAGGAGGGGGGGCAACAGATACGCAGTATTTT
CAWSVGGGATDTQYF
>-|TRBD1|TRBV11-2|TRBJ1-4
TGTGCCAGCAGCTTGTTTCCGGACAGGGAGGGTGAAAAACTGTTTTTT
CASSLFPDREGEKLFF
>-|-|TRBV13|TRBJ2-5
TGTGCCAGCAGGGGCGCCACCCCAGGGGAGACCCAGTACTTC
CASRGATPGETQYF
>-|TRBD1|TRBV5-6|TRBJ1-1
TGTGCCAGCAGCCCAGGGGGCGCGATGGCTTTCTTT
CASSPGGAMAFF
>-|TRBD1|TRBV29-1|TRBJ2-3
TGCAGCGTTGAATGGGGGGACAGGGAAGGCACAGATACGCAGTATTTT
CSVEWGDREGTDTQYF
>-|TRBD2|TRBV27|TRBJ2-7
TGTGCCAGCAGTCCATCCGGGGGGTACGCCTCCTACGAGCAGTACTTC
CASSPSGGYASYEQYF
>-|-|TRBV14|TRBJ1-1
TGTGCCAGCAGCCAAGAGGCGGGCCGCACTGAAGCTTTCTTT
CASSQEAGRTEAFF
>-|-|TRBV7-6|TRBJ1-2
TGTGCCAGCAGCCAAGAGGGGGGGAATTGGTATGGCTACACCTTC
CASSQEGGNWYGYTF
>-|TRBD2|TRBV13|TRBJ2-3
TGTGCCAGCAGCTTAGGCCCCGGGACTAGCGGCACAGATACGCAGTATTTT
CASSLGPGTSGTDTQYF
>-|-|TRBV25-1|TRBJ2-3
TGTGCCAGCCGACAGGCAGATACGCAGTATTTT
CASRQADTQYF
>-|-|TRBV4-1|TRBJ1-3
TGCGCCAGCAGCCTCTCGGACAGCTCTGGAAACACCATATATTTT
CASSLSDSSGNTIYF
>-|-|TRBV27|TRBJ2-3
TGTGCCAGCCGCCGACTAGGTGCAGATACGCAGTATTTT
CASRRLGADTQYF
>-|-|TRBV7-2|TRBJ1-2
TGTGCCAGCAGCTCCCGGTGGGCGTCGCATGGCTACACCTTC
CASSSRWASHGYTF
>-|TRBD2|TRBV4-1|TRBJ2-3
TGCGCCAGCAGCCAAGATCAGAGCGGGGGGGTCGCAGATACGCAGTATTTT
CASSQDQSGGVADTQYF
>-|-|TRBV7-3|TRBJ1-1
TGTGCCAGCAGCCGTCAGGGGTCTGAAGCTTTCTTT
CASSRQGSEAFF
>-|TRBD1|TRBV4-1|TRBJ2-7
TGCGCCAGCAGCCAGGGACAGGGGCCCTGGGAGCAGTACTTC
CASSQGQGPWEQYF